These 25 T cell receptor beta chains were all obtained from the same sample, sequenced in a study of T cells in Graves' hyperthyroidism and ophthalmopathy. RNA transcripts served as the template for amplifying TCR beta CDR3 regions. TCR CDR3 regions were first amplified by RT-PCR with HTBI primers. TCRdb re-analysed the multiplex PCR reads in MiXCR, keeping a single row per CDR3 protein. This sample has a few hundred thousand distinct CDR3 sequences, with about 13% found just once. Source material: blood. The receptors originated from a woman aged 18-29 years with Graves' hyperthyroidism.

This chain connects TRBV3-1 to TRBJ2-7; no clear D gene. V was trimmed by 1 base and J by 6 bases, leaving 10 bases between them. CDR3 size: 13 residues. Per germline, CDR1 LGHDT and CDR2 YNNKEL (reference sequence). The CDR3 bases are TGTGCCAGCAGCCAAGCGTCGCCTGGCGAGCAGTACTTC. Translating it yields CASSQASPGEQYF.

This clonotype showed up many times. The chain is built from TRBV24-1 and TRBJ1-2; no definite D call. This CDR3 region has 14 residues. Trimming pared 3 bases from V and 4 bases from J, leaving 11 bases between. Germline CDR1 and CDR2: KGHDR and SFDVKD. The CDR3: CATSDRATGYGYTF. The CDR3 DNA sequence: TGTGCCACCAGTGATCGGGCCACGGGCTATGGCTACACCTTC.

The CDR3 nucleotides read TGTGCCAGCAGCGTAGTGGGGACACGGAGGTCCACAGATACGCAGTATTTT. Its protein product is CASSVVGTRRSTDTQYF. This sequence joins TRBV9 and TRBJ2-3; tentatively, D is TRBD1 (6 bases). The CDR3 runs 17 residues. Germline V gene lookup returns CDR1 SGDLS and CDR2 YYNGEE. V was trimmed by 0 bases and J by 2 bases, leaving 16 bases between them.

The J gene is TRBJ2-3, the V gene TRBV5-1, with D hard to call. The CDR3 is 15 amino acids. Germline CDR1 reads SGHRS; CDR2 reads YFSETQ. V was clipped by 5 bases and J by 2 bases, with 15 bases between them. As DNA, the CDR3 is TGCGCCAGCAGTCGCAGCTTGGGTACCACAGATACGCAGTATTTT. It encodes CASSRSLGTTDTQYF.

The chain has TRBV7-2 and TRBJ1-4; D not resolved. The germline CDR1 and CDR2 sequences are SGHTA and FQGNSA. Trimming removed 4 bases from V and 4 bases from J, with 13 bases in between. The CDR3 length is 15 residues. The CDR3 region is CASSYQGGLNEKLFF. The CDR3 region has the DNA TGTGCCAGCAGCTACCAAGGAGGCCTTAATGAAAAACTGTTTTTT. The complete variable domain, with remaining parts taken from reference TRBV7-2 and TRBJ1-4, reads GAGVSQSPSNKVTEKGKDVELRCDPISGHTALYWYRQSLGQGLEFLIYFQGNSAPDKSGLPSDRFSAERTGGSVSTLTIQRTQQEDSAVYLCASSYQGGLNEKLFFGSGTQLSVL.

This clonotype appeared many times. The genes are TRBV13 and TRBJ1-1, with D unresolved. The CDR3 spans 13 residues. The germline gives CDR1 PRHDT, CDR2 FYEKMQ (reference sequence). Trimming cost V 8 bases and J 6 bases, with 16 bases left between them. The CDR3 sequence: CASREVGRPEAFF. The CDR3 bases are TGTGCCAGCCGGGAGGTTGGACGACCTGAAGCTTTCTTT. Full variable domain (rest looked up from reference TRBV13 and TRBJ1-1): AAGVIQSPRHLIKEKRETATLKCYPIPRHDTVYWYQQGPGQDPQFLISFYEKMQSDKGSIPDRFSAQQFSDYHSELNMSSLELGDSALYFCASREVGRPEAFFGQGTRLTVV.

The rearrangement links TRBV19 to TRBJ2-2; 7 positions agree with TRBD2. In germline, CDR1 is LNHDA, CDR2 SQIVND (reference sequence). Trimming removed 6 bases from V and 6 bases from J; junction bases left unmatched: 13. This CDR3 is built from 16 residues. DNA of the CDR3: TGTGCCAGTAGAAAAGGGATTGCGGGAGACTCCGGGGAGCTGTTTTTT. This gives the protein CASRKGIAGDSGELFF. Using reference TRBV19 and TRBJ2-2 for the parts outside the CDR3, the full variable domain is DGGITQSPKYLFRKEGQNVTLSCEQNLNHDAMYWYRQDPGQGLRLIYYSQIVNDFQKGDIAEGYSVSREKKESFPLTVTSAQKNPTAFYLCASRKGIAGDSGELFFGEGSRLTVL.

This clonotype was detected ten times or more. CDR3 sequence reads: CASSLTGTGDGYTF. The CDR3 DNA reads TGTGCCAGCAGTTTGACCGGGACAGGGGATGGCTACACCTTC. The V call is TRBV28, the J call TRBJ1-2; TRBD1 matches 10 bases. V trimming: 3 bases; J trimming: 6 bases; junction bases outside the gene matches: 4. CDR3 length: 14 residues. Germline V gene sequence: CDR1 MDHEN, CDR2 SYDVKM.

This clonotype was recorded many times. The chain carries TRBV7-9 and TRBJ1-1; D unclear. Germline V gene data show CDR1 as SEHNR and CDR2 as FQNEAQ (reference sequence). The CDR3 is made up of 12 amino acids. V dropped 6 bases and J dropped 4 bases, with 9 bases sitting between them. The CDR3 sequence is CASSLWGTEAFF. CDR3 nucleotide sequence: TGTGCCAGCAGTTTATGGGGCACTGAAGCTTTCTTT.

This clonotype was seen repeatedly, ten times or more. The J gene is TRBJ2-2, the V gene TRBV5-1, with D tentatively TRBD1 (5 bases). Germline assignment: CDR1 SGHRS and CDR2 YFSETQ. This CDR3 comprises 17 residues. V was pared by 0 bases and J by 4 bases, with 16 bases between. The CDR3 protein is CASSLASKGSSTGELFF. The DNA of the CDR3 is TGCGCCAGCAGCTTGGCCTCGAAGGGGTCGAGCACCGGGGAGCTGTTTTTT.

This clonotype was counted a few times. Being one base from a much bigger clone, this may be a read error. The genes are TRBV7-2 and TRBJ2-7; TRBD1 or TRBD2 may be the D gene (5 bases each). The germline CDR1 and CDR2 sequences are SGHTA and FQGNSA. CDR3 length: 14 residues. CDR3 region: CVSVSEGYSYEQYF. CDR3 in DNA: TGTGTCAGCGTATCCGAGGGGTACTCCTACGAGCAGTACTTC.

This clonotype was seen at least ten times. The chain has TRBV7-2 and TRBJ1-6, with 7 bases identical to TRBD1. This CDR3 comprises 15 residues. J lost 7 bases, V lost 1 base, and 4 bases had no gene match. Germline-derived CDR1 and CDR2 are SGHTA and FQGNSA. The DNA of the CDR3 is TGTGCCAGCAGCTTAGGGGGACAGACAAATTCACCCCTCCACTTT. This gives the protein CASSLGGQTNSPLHF.

This clonotype was observed a few times. The chain couples TRBV18 to TRBJ2-1; D is ambiguous. Germline CDR1 is KGHSH and CDR2 is LQKENI. Trimming stripped 3 bases from V and 2 bases from J, with 11 bases between. The CDR3 has 15 residues. CDR3 bases: TGTGCCAGCTCACCTCTGGCGACCACCTACAATGAGCAGTTCTTC. It is translated as CASSPLATTYNEQFF.

This clonotype was seen a handful of times. The chain combines TRBV6-1 with TRBJ1-2; a possible D gene is TRBD1 (5 bases). V shed 8 bases and J shed 2 bases, with 6 bases lying between them. Germline V gene data show CDR1 as MNHNS and CDR2 as SASEGT. The CDR3 extends over 11 amino acids. The DNA of the CDR3 is TGTGCCAGCCACAGGAACTATGGCTACACCTTC. As protein: CASHRNYGYTF.

In this sample, this clonotype turned up many times. The rearrangement joins TRBV7-3 to TRBJ2-1; D possibly corresponds to TRBD2 (5 bases). V was clipped by 5 bases and J by 0 bases, with 8 bases between them. Germline CDR1 is SGHTA and CDR2 is FQGTGA. The CDR3 loop spans 14 amino acids. CDR3 in amino acids: CASSPEGSYNEQFF. The CDR3 DNA sequence: TGTGCCAGCAGCCCAGAGGGCTCCTACAATGAGCAGTTCTTC.

This clonotype has only a few counts. The chain joins TRBV16 to TRBJ1-2; weak D call: TRBD1 (6 bases). Germline assignment: CDR1 KGHSY and CDR2 FQNENV. The V and J ends lost 5 bases and 5 bases respectively, with 21 bases between them. CDR3 length: 16 residues. CDR3 sequence reads: CASSGPRGPGPYGYTF. In DNA form, the CDR3 reads TGTGCCAGCAGCGGTCCCCGGGGGCCCGGCCCTTATGGCTACACCTTC.

The table lists this clonotype with many counts. The V call is TRBV6-1, the J call TRBJ1-1; 8 positions match TRBD1. The germline CDR1 and CDR2 sequences are MNHNS and SASEGT. Unmatched junction bases numbered 5, after V lost 7 bases and J lost 4 bases. The CDR3 length is 13 residues. The CDR3 loop reads CASKQGAVTEAFF. For the CDR3, the DNA is TGTGCCAGCAAGCAGGGGGCGGTCACTGAAGCTTTCTTT.

This clonotype was picked up a small number of times. The chain has TRBV12-3 or TRBV12-4 and TRBJ2-5; D is undetermined. This CDR3 region has 15 residues. The ends were cut back, 7 bases at V and 1 base at J, with 16 bases in the middle. This CDR3 is CASTHLEPLQETQYF. The CDR3, as DNA: TGTGCCAGCACTCACCTAGAACCCCTCCAAGAGACCCAGTACTTC.

This clonotype came up many times. CDR3 sequence (DNA): TGTGCCAGCAGTGAGTCGCCGAGCCTAACTAATGAAAAACTGTTTTTT. Its protein is CASSESPSLTNEKLFF. The chain has TRBV2 and TRBJ1-4; D is ambiguous. The V end was cut by 3 bases, the J end by 1 base, with 12 bases between. This CDR3 contains 16 residues. Germline V gene sequence: CDR1 SNHLY, CDR2 FYNNEI.

Many counts were recorded for this clonotype. The genes are TRBV2 and TRBJ1-1; TRBD1 might be the D (6 bases). The CDR3 extends over 15 amino acids. V dropped 6 bases and J dropped 0 bases, with 14 bases sitting between them. The germline V gene encodes CDR1 SNHLY and CDR2 FYNNEI. The CDR3 sequence is CASSSMDSMNTEAFF. The CDR3 DNA is TGTGCCAGCAGCTCTATGGACAGCATGAACACTGAAGCTTTCTTT.

This clonotype showed up many times. The V and J genes are TRBV20-1 and TRBJ1-1; D not certain. The V and J ends lost 5 bases and 3 bases respectively, with 10 bases between them. The CDR3 contains 12 residues. The germline CDR1 and CDR2 sequences are DFQATT and SNEGSKA (reference sequence). The DNA for the CDR3 is TGCAGTGCTCTACTATTTGACACTGAAGCTTTCTTT. Its translation is CSALLFDTEAFF.

In this sample, this clonotype turned up many times. V usage is TRBV29-1 and J usage is TRBJ2-1, with TRBD2 matching 10 bases. From germline, CDR1 is SQVTM and CDR2 ANQGSEA. After removal of 3 bases from V and 8 bases from J, the junction contained 7 bases not matched to a gene. The CDR3 is 14 residues long. The chain's CDR3 is CSVDVTSGNHEQFF. DNA for the CDR3: TGCAGCGTTGATGTAACTAGCGGGAACCATGAGCAGTTCTTC.

This clonotype was counted many times. The chain combines TRBV7-3 with TRBJ2-5, with D possibly being TRBD2 (6 bases). V was pared by 6 bases and J by 13 bases, with 36 bases between. In germline, CDR1 is SGHTA, CDR2 FQGTGA. The CDR3 covers 18 residues. The CDR3 sequence: CASSSISFRLEQPREVYF. In DNA form, the CDR3 reads TGTGCCAGCAGTTCTATATCGTTTCGTTTGGAACAGCCGCGGGAAGTGTACTTC. The variable domain in full, completed from reference TRBV7-3 and TRBJ2-5, reads GAGVSQTPSNKVTEKGKYVELRCDPISGHTALYWYRQSLGQGPEFLIYFQGTGAADDSGLPNDRFFAVRPEGSVSTLKIQRTERGDSAVYLCASSSISFRLEQPREVYFGPGTRLLVL.

The chain couples TRBV6-1 to TRBJ2-3, with a possible D match to TRBD1 (5 bases). The germline V gene encodes CDR1 MNHNS and CDR2 SASEGT. The V end was cut by 6 bases, the J end by 6 bases, with 13 bases between. This CDR3 has 13 amino acids. CDR3 sequence: CASSKRQWDTQYF. In DNA, the CDR3 is TGTGCCAGCAGCAAAAGACAGTGGGATACGCAGTATTTT.

This clonotype was found many times. This sequence joins TRBV28 and TRBJ2-5, with 9 bases identical to TRBD2. Germline V CDR1 and CDR2: MDHEN, SYDVKM. The CDR3 has 14 amino acids. The V and J ends lost 8 bases and 5 bases, in that order; junction bases with no gene match: 9. In nucleotides, the CDR3 is TGTGCCAGCGCGGGGGGGGGGCTACGGGAGACCCAGTACTTC. Its protein is CASAGGGLRETQYF. The full variable domain, with the rest looked up from reference TRBV28 and TRBJ2-5, is DVKVTQSSRYLVKRTGEKVFLECVQDMDHENMFWYRQDPGLGLRLIYFSYDVKMKEKGDIPEGYSVSREKKERFSLILESASTNQTSMYLCASAGGGLRETQYFGPGTRLLVL.